A selection of T cell receptor beta chains follows, all from one sample in a study of beta chain features in type 1 diabetes. Repertoires were generated with immunoSEQ multiplex PCR, while TCRdb's copy carries only in-frame clones and drops some. The sample contains 250,000 to 350,000 clones, approximately 14% of which appear only once. Input material: naive CD4+ T cells from blood. The receptors were gathered from a man aged 30-40 years with type 1 diabetes. The CDR3 runs from the conserved cysteine through the conserved F or W. D genes are given only for firm matches.

cdr3_length	v_call	d_call	j_call	cdr3_aa
14	TRBV6-6	TRBD1	TRBJ2-7	CAIVKGQGSYEQYF
15	TRBV6-1	.	TRBJ2-1	CASSETRDSYNEQFF
14	TRBV7-6	TRBD2	TRBJ2-7	CASSLEGTSGLQYF
14	TRBV13	.	TRBJ2-3	CASSLFRGRDTQYF
15	TRBV9	TRBD1	TRBJ1-1	CASSVVGTGLAEAFF
17	TRBV9	TRBD2	TRBJ2-1	CASSVRGLAGLIDEQFF
14	TRBV18	.	TRBJ2-7	CASSPQVSDYEQYF
16	TRBV5-4	TRBD1	TRBJ2-3	CASSPGQSRFTDTQYF
14	TRBV9	TRBD2	TRBJ2-3	CASSVEAGADTQYF
16	TRBV5-1	.	TRBJ2-1	CASSFRQGGSHNEQFF
16	TRBV27	TRBD1	TRBJ2-1	CASSSPGQGSYNEQFF
16	TRBV2	TRBD1	TRBJ2-6	CASSATGVPGANVLTF
12	TRBV7-3	.	TRBJ1-2	CASSVGGNGYTF
18	TRBV28	TRBD1	TRBJ2-4	CASSPSRRDRLAKNIQYF
15	TRBV7-9	.	TRBJ2-3	CASSFVRTVSNTQYF
13	TRBV5-6	TRBD1	TRBJ1-2	CASRDRDVYGYTF
17	TRBV9	TRBD1	TRBJ1-1	CASSVEPRGTGVGEAFF
15	TRBV18	TRBD1	TRBJ2-7	CASSPRSRGQGEQYF
15	TRBV9	.	TRBJ1-1	CASSARTVIDTEAFF
18	TRBV7-9	.	TRBJ2-7	CASSLVVSGGTSSYEQYF
16	TRBV5-1	TRBD2	TRBJ2-7	CASSLATGLGSYEQYF
14	TRBV27	TRBD1	TRBJ1-1	CASRHGDRVTEAFF
15	TRBV9	.	TRBJ2-1	CASSDSGSSYNEQFF
15	TRBV7-3	.	TRBJ2-5	CASSPGGWGRETQYF
14	TRBV2	TRBD1	TRBJ1-5	CASSGDSDHQPQHF
18	TRBV18	.	TRBJ2-1	CASSPLLSYGTVINEQFF
16	TRBV7-2	.	TRBJ2-3	CASSLMARGSTDTQYF
16	TRBV7-2	TRBD2	TRBJ2-3	CASSFDSGRATDTQYF
12	TRBV2	.	TRBJ2-5	CASSPRGETQYF
13	TRBV30	.	TRBJ1-2	CAWSVRKVDGYTF
13	TRBV5-6	.	TRBJ1-5	CASSLKPDQPQHF
16	TRBV7-3	.	TRBJ1-2	CASSLMGGSAFDGYTF
16	TRBV7-9	TRBD2	TRBJ2-3	CASSPGLAGERDTQYF